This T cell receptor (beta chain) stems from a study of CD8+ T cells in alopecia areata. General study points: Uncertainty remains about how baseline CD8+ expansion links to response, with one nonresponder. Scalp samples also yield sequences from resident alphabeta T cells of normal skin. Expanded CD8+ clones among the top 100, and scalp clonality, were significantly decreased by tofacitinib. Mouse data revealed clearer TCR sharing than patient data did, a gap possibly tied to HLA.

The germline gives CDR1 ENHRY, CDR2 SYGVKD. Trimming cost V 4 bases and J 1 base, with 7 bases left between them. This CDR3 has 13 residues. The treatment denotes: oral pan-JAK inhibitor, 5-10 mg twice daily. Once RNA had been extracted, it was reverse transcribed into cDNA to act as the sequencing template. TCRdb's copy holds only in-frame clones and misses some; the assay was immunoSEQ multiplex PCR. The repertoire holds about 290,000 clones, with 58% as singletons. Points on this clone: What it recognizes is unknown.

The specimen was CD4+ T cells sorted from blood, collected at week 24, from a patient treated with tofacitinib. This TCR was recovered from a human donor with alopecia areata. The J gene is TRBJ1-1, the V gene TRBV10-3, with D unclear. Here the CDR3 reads CAISGTENTEAFF. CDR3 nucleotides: TGTGCCATCAGTGGAACTGAGAACACTGAAGCTTTCTTT.